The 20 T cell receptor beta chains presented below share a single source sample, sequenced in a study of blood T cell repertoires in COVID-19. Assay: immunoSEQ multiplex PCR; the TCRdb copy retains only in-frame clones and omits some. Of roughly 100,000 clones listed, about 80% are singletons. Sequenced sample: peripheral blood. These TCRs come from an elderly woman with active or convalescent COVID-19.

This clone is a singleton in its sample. CDR3 DNA sequence: TGTGCCAGCAGCCAAGAGGCAGTAGGGGGTTCTGGCAATGAGCAGTTCTTC. Protein: CASSQEAVGGSGNEQFF. This sequence joins TRBV4-2 and TRBJ2-1, with D possibly being TRBD1 (6 bases). V gave up 0 bases and J gave up 6 bases, with 18 bases separating them. The V gene's germline CDR1 is LGHNA and CDR2 YNFKEQ. The CDR3 spans 17 residues.

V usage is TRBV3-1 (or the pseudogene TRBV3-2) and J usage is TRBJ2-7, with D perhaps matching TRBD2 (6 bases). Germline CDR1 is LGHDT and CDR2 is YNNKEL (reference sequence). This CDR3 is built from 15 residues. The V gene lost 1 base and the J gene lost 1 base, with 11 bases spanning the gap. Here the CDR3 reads CASSQVMEGSYEQYF. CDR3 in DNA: TGTGCCAGCAGCCAAGTAATGGAGGGATCCTACGAGCAGTACTTC.

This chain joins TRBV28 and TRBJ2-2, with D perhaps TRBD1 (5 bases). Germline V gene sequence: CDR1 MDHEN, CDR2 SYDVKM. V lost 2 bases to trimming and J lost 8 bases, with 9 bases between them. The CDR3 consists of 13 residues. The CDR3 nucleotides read TGTGCCAGCAGTTTACGCAGGGCGGGGGAGCTGTTTTTT. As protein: CASSLRRAGELFF.

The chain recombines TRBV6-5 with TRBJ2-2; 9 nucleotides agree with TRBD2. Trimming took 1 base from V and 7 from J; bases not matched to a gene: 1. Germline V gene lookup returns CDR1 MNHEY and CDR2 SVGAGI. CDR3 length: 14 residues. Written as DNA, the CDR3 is TGTGCCAGCAGTTACTTGCGGGGGGGCGGGGAGCTGTTTTTT. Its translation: CASSYLRGGGELFF.

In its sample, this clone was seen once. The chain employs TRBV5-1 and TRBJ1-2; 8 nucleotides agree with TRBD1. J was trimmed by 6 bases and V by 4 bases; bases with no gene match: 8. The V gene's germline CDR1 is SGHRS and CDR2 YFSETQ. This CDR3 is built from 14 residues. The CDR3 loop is CASSPRTGTNGYTF. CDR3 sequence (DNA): TGCGCCAGCAGCCCACGGACAGGGACTAATGGCTACACCTTC.

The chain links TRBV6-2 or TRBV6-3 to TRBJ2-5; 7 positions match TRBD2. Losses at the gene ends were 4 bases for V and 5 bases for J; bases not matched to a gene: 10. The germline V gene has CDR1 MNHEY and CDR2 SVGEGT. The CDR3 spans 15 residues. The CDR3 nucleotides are TGTGCCAGCAGTTCGCAGGGCGGGAGAATGGAGACCCAGTACTTC. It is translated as CASSSQGGRMETQYF.

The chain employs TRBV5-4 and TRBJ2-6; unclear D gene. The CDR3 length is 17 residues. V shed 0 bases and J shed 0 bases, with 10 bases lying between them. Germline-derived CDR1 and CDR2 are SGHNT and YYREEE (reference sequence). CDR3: CASSLESKSSGANVLTF. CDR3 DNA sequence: TGTGCCAGCAGCTTGGAGAGCAAATCCTCTGGGGCCAACGTCCTGACTTTC. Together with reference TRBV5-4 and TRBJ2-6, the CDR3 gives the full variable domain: ETGVTQSPTHLIKTRGQQVTLRCSSQSGHNTVSWYQQALGQGPQFIFQYYREEENGRGNFPPRFSGLQFPNYSSELNVNALELDDSALYLCASSLESKSSGANVLTFGAGSRLTVL.

CDR3 nucleotides: TGTGCCAGCAAGGAGGGGACAGCCAACACTGAAGCTTTCTTT. It encodes CASKEGTANTEAFF. The chain links TRBV7-8 to TRBJ1-1; 7 bases are shared with TRBD1. J gave up 2 bases and V 7 bases, and 7 bases lay outside the gene matches. CDR1 and CDR2 (germline): SGHVS, FQNEAQ. This CDR3 has 14 amino acids.

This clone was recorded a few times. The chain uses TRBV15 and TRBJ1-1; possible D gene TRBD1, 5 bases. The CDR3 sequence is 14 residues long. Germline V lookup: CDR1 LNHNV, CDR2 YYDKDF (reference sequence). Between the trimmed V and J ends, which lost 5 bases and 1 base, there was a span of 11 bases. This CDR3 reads CATSRETANTEAFF. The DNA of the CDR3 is TGTGCCACCAGCCGCGAGACAGCGAACACTGAAGCTTTCTTT.

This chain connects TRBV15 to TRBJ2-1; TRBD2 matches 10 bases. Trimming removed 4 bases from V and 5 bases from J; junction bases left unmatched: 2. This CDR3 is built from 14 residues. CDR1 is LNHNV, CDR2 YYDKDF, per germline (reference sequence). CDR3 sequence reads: CATSTGLADNEQFF. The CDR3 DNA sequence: TGTGCCACCAGCACAGGACTAGCGGACAATGAGCAGTTCTTC. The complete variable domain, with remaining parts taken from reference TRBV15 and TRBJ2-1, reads DAMVIQNPRYQVTQFGKPVTLSCSQTLNHNVMYWYQQKSSQAPKLLFHYYDKDFNNEADTPDNFQSRRPNTSFCFLDIRSPGLGDTAMYLCATSTGLADNEQFFGPGTRLTVL.

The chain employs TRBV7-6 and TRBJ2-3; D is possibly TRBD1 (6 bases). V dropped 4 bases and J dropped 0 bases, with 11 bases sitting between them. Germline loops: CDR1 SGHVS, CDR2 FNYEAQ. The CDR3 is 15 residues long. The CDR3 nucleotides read TGTGCCAGCAGCTCAGGGGTAGGCAGCACAGATACGCAGTATTTT. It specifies CASSSGVGSTDTQYF.

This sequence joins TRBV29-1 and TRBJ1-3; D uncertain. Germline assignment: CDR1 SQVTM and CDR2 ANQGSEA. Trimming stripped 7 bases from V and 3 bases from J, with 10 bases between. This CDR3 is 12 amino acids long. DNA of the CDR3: TGCAGCGCGCGGAGGGATGGAAACACCATATATTTT. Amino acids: CSARRDGNTIYF. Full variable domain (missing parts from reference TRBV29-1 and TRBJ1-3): SAVISQKPSRDICQRGTSLTIQCQVDSQVTMMFWYRQQPGQSLTLIATANQGSEATYESGFVIDKFPISRPNLTFSTLTVSNMSPEDSSIYLCSARRDGNTIYFGEGSWLTVV.

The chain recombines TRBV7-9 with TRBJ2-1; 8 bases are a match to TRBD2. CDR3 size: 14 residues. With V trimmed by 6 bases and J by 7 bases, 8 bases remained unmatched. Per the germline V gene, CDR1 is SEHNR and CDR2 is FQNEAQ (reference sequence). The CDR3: CASSPGGGYNEQFF. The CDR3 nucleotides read TGTGCCAGCAGTCCCGGCGGGGGGTATAATGAGCAGTTCTTC.

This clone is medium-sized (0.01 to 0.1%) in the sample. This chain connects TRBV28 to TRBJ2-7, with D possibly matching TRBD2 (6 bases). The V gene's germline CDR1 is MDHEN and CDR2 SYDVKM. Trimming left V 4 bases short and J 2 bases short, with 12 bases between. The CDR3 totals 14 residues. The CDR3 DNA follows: TGTGCCAGCAGTTCCGGGACTGAGACCTACGAGCAGTACTTC. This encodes CASSSGTETYEQYF.

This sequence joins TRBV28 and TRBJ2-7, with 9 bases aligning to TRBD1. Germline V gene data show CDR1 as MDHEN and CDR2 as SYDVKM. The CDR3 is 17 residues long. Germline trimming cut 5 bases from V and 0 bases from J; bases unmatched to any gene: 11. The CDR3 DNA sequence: TGTGCCAGCAGTCCCCCCCAAGGACAGGGGTTCTCCTACGAGCAGTACTTC. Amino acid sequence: CASSPPQGQGFSYEQYF.

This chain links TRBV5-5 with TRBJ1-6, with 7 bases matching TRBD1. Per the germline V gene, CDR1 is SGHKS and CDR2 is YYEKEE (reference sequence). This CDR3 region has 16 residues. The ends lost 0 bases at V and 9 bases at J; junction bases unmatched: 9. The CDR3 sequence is CASSLVPGGEGSPLHF. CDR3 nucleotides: TGTGCCAGCAGCTTGGTTCCAGGGGGAGAGGGTTCACCCCTCCACTTT.

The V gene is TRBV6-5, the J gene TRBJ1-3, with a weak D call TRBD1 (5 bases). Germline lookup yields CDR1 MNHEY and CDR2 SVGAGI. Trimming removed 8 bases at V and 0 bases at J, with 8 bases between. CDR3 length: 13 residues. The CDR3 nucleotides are TGTGCCAGCCAACAGGACTCTGGAAACACCATATATTTT. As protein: CASQQDSGNTIYF.

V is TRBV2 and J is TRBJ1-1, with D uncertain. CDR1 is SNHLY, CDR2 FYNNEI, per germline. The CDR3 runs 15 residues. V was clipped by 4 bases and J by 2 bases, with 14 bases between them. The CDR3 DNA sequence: TGTGCCAGCAGTGGCGGACTTGGCCGTAACACTGAAGCTTTCTTT. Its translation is CASSGGLGRNTEAFF. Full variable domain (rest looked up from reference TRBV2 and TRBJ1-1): EPEVTQTPSHQVTQMGQEVILRCVPISNHLYFYWYRQILGQKVEFLVSFYNNEISEKSEIFDDQFSVERPDGSNFTLKIRSTKLEDSAMYFCASSGGLGRNTEAFFGQGTRLTVV.

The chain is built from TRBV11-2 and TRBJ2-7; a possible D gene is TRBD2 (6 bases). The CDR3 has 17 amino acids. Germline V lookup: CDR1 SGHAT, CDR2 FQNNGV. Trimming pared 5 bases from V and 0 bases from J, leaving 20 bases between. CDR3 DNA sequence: TGTGCCAGCAGCGCACGGCCCGGGGGTATCGGCTCCTACGAGCAGTACTTC. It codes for CASSARPGGIGSYEQYF.

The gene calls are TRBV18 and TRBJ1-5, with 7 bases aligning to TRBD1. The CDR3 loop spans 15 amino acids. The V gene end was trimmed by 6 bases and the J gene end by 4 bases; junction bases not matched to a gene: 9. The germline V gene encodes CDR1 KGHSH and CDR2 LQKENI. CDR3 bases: TGTGCCAGCTCCAATTCCGGGACAGAGAATCAGCCCCAGCATTTT. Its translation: CASSNSGTENQPQHF.